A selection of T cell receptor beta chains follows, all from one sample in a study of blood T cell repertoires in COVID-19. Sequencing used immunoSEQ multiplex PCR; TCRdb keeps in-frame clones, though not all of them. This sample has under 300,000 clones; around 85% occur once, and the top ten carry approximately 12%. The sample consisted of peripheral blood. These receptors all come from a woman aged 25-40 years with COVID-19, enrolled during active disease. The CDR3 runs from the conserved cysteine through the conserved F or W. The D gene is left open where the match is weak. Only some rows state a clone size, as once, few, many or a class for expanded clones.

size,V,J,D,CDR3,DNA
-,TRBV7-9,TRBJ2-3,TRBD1,CASSLASVGTGLDTQYF,TGTGCCAGCAGCTTAGCAAGTGTCGGGACAGGGTTAGATACGCAGTATTTT
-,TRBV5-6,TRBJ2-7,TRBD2,CASSLGLDRYEQYF,TGTGCCAGCAGCTTAGGACTAGACCGCTACGAGCAGTACTTC
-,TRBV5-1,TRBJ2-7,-,CASSSAGYEQYF,TGCGCCAGCTCATCGGCGGGCTACGAGCAGTACTTC
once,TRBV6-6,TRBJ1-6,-,CASSQGSGNSPLHF,TGTGCCAGCAGCCAGGGTTCCGGGAATTCACCCCTCCACTTT
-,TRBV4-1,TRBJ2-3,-,CASSQDLALTSTSTDTQYF,TGCGCCAGCAGCCAGGATCTAGCGTTAACTTCAACTAGCACAGATACGCAGTATTTT
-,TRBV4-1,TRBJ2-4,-,CASSQGGRGAKNIQYF,TGCGCCAGCAGCCAAGGGGGCCGGGGGGCCAAAAACATTCAGTACTTC
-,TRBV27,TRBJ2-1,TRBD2,CASSFFTGLAGERLGEQFF,TGTGCCAGCAGTTTCTTTACCGGACTAGCGGGGGAGCGATTGGGAGAGCAGTTCTTC
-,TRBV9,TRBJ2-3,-,CASSVGGNADTQYF,TGTGCCAGCAGCGTAGGGGGCAATGCAGATACGCAGTATTTT
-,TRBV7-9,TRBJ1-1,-,CASSLERATGTEAFF,TGTGCCAGCAGCTTAGAGAGGGCTACGGGGACTGAAGCTTTCTTT
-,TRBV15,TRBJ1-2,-,CATSRDGKGGFNGYTF,TGTGCCACCAGCAGAGATGGGAAGGGAGGTTTCAACGGCTACACCTTC
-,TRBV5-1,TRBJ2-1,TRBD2,CASSPIAGGNYNEQFF,TGCGCCAGCAGTCCAATAGCGGGGGGGAACTACAATGAGCAGTTCTTC
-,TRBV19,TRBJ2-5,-,CASSMEGPSQTQYF,TGTGCCAGTAGTATGGAGGGCCCAAGCCAGACCCAGTACTTC
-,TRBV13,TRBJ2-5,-,CASRAQETQYF,TGTGCCAGCAGGGCCCAAGAGACCCAGTACTTC
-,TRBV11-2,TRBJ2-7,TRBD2,CASSLVAGVSYEQYF,TGTGCCAGCAGCTTAGTGGCGGGGGTATCCTACGAGCAGTACTTC
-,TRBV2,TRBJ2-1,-,CASSGQGYNEQFF,TGTGCCAGCAGTGGGCAGGGTTACAATGAGCAGTTCTTC
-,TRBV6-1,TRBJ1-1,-,CASSDRGRPEAFF,TGTGCCAGCAGTGACAGGGGACGGCCTGAAGCTTTCTTT
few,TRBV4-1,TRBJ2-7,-,CASSQVGSGDEQYF,TGCGCCAGCAGCCAAGTAGGTTCGGGAGACGAGCAGTACTTC
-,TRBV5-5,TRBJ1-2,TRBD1,CASSWTGDNYGYTF,TGTGCCAGCAGCTGGACAGGGGATAACTATGGCTACACCTTC
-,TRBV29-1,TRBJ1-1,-,CSVESPVLTEAFF,TGCAGCGTTGAATCTCCGGTTCTCACTGAAGCTTTCTTT
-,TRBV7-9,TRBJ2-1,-,CASSLRGEHEQFF,TGTGCCAGCAGCTTAAGAGGAGAGCATGAGCAGTTCTTC
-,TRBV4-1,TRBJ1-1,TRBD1,CASSPGGVALGTEAFF,TGCGCCAGCAGCCCAGGGGGTGTGGCCCTGGGAACTGAAGCTTTCTTT
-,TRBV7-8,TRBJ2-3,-,CASSLLLALSTDTQYF,TGTGCCAGCAGCTTATTGCTAGCCCTAAGCACAGATACGCAGTATTTT
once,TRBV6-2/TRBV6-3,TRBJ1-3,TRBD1,CASSSATGSGNTIYF,TGTGCCAGCAGTTCCGCGACAGGGTCTGGAAACACCATATATTTT
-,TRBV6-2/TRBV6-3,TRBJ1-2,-,CASSYLGGGIDYTF,TGTGCCAGCAGTTATTTGGGAGGGGGAATTGACTACACCTTC
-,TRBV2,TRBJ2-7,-,CASSETNEQYF,TGTGCCAGCAGCGAGACTAACGAGCAGTACTTC
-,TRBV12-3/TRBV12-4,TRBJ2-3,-,CASSSGWSDTQYF,TGTGCCAGCAGTAGCGGGTGGTCAGATACGCAGTATTTT
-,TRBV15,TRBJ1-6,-,CATSRDGAQGSPLHF,TGTGCCACCAGCAGAGATGGCGCACAGGGTTCACCCCTCCACTTT